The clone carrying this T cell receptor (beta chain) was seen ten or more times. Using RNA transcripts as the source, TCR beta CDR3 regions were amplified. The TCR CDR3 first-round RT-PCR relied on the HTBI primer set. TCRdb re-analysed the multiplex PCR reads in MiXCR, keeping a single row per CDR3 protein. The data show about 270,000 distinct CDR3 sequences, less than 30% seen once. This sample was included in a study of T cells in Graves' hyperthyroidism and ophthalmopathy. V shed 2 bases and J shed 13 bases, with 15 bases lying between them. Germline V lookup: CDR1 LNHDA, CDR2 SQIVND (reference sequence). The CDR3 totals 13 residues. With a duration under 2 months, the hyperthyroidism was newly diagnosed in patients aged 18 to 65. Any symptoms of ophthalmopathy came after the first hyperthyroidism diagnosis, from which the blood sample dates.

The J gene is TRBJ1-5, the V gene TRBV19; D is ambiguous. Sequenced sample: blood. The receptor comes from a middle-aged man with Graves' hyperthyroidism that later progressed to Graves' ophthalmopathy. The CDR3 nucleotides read TGTGCCAGTAGTATAACGGTGGGCAGGAGACAGCATTTT. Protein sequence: CASSITVGRRQHF.